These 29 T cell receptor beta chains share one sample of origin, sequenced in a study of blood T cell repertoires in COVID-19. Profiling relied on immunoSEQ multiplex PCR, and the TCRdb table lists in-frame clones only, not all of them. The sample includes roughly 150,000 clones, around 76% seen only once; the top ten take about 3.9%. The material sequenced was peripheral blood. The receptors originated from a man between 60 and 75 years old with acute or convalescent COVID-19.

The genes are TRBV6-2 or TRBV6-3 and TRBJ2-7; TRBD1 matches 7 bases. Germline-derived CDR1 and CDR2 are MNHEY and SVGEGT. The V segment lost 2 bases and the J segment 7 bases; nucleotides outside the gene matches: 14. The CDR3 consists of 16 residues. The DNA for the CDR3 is TGTGCCAGCAGTTACGCCCGGGACAGTACGACCCTGGAGCAGTACTTC. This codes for CASSYARDSTTLEQYF.

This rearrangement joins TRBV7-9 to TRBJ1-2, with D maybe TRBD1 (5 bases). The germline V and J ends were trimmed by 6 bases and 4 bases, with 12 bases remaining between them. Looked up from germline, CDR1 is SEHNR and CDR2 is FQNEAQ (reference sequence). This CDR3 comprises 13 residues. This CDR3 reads CASSQGFAYGYTF. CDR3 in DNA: TGTGCCAGCAGTCAGGGTTTCGCCTATGGCTACACCTTC. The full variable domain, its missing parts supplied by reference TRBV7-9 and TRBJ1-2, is DTGVSQNPRHKITKRGQNVTFRCDPISEHNRLYWYRQTLGQGPEFLTYFQNEAQLEKSRLLSDRFSAERPKGSFSTLEIQRTEQGDSAMYLCASSQGFAYGYTFGSGTRLTVV.

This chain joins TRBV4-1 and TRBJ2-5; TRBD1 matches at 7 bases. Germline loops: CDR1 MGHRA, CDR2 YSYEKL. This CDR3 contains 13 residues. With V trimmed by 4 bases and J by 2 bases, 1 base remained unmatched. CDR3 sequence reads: CASSLGQQETQYF. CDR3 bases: TGCGCCAGCAGCCTGGGACAGCAAGAGACCCAGTACTTC.

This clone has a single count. In DNA, the CDR3 is TGTGCCAGCAGCTCCCGGGGGGGCCTTTACGAGCAGTACTTC. Amino acid sequence: CASSSRGGLYEQYF. The chain carries TRBV7-9 and TRBJ2-7, with TRBD2 matching 8 bases. Germline loops: CDR1 SEHNR, CDR2 FQNEAQ (reference sequence). The CDR3 totals 14 residues. The trim removed 4 bases at V and 4 bases at J, leaving 6 bases unmatched.

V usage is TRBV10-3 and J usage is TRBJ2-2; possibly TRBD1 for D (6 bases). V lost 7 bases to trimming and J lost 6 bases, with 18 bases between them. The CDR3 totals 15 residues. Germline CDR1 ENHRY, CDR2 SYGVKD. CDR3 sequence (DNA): TGTGCCATCAAATCGGAACAGGGAAACCCCGGGGAGCTGTTTTTT. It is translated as CAIKSEQGNPGELFF.

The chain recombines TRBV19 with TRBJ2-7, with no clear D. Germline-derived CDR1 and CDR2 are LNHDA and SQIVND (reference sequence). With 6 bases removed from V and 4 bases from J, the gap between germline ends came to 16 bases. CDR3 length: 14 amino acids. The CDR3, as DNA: TGTGCCAGTAGCACCCAGGTGGGCCCTTACGAGCAGTACTTC. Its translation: CASSTQVGPYEQYF. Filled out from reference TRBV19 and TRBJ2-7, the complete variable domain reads DGGITQSPKYLFRKEGQNVTLSCEQNLNHDAMYWYRQDPGQGLRLIYYSQIVNDFQKGDIAEGYSVSREKKESFPLTVTSAQKNPTAFYLCASSTQVGPYEQYFGPGTRLTVT.

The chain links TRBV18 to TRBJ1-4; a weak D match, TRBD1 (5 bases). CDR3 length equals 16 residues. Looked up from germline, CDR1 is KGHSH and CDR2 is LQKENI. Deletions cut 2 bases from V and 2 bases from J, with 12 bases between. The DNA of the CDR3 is TGTGCCAGCTCACCAAGTAGGGGTGCGACTAATGAAAAACTGTTTTTT. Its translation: CASSPSRGATNEKLFF.

CDR3 in DNA: TGTGCCATCAGTGTTGAGGGAGGGAACTATGGCTACACCTTC. This codes for CAISVEGGNYGYTF. The chain is built from TRBV10-3 and TRBJ1-2; D is ambiguous. There are 14 residues in the CDR3. V was cut by 4 bases and J by 2 bases, with 11 bases left in between. CDR1 ENHRY and CDR2 SYGVKD come from the germline V gene.

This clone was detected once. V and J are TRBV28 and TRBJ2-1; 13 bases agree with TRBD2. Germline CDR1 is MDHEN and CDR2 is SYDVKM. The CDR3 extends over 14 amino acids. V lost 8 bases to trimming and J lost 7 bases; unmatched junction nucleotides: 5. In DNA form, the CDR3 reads TGTGCCAGCCTAGGGACTAGCGGGAAGAATGAGCAGTTCTTC. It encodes CASLGTSGKNEQFF.

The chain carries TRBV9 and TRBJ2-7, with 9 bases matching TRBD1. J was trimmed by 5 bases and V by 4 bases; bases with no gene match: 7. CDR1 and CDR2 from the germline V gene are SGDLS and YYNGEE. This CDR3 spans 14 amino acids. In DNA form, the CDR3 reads TGTGCCAGCAGCACCGGACAGGGGTTCCACGAGCAGTACTTC. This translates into CASSTGQGFHEQYF.

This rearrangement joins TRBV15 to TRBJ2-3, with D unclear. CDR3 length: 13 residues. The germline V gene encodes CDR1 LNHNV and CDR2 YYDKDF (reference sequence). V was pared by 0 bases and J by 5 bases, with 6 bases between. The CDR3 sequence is CATSREELDTQYF. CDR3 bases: TGTGCCACCAGCAGAGAAGAGTTAGATACGCAGTATTTT.

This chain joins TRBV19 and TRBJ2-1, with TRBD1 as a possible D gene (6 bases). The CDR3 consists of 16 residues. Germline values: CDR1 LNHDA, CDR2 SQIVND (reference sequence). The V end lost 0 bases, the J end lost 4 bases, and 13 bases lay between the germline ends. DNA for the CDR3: TGTGCCAGTAGTATAGAAGGACAGAGAAAATACAATGAGCAGTTCTTC. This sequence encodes CASSIEGQRKYNEQFF.

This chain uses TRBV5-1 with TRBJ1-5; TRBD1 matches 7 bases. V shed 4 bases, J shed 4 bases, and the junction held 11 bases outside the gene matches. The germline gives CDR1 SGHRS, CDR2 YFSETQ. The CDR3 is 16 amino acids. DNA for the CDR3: TGCGCCAGCAGCCTAATACCGGGACAGCCGAATCAGCCCCAGCATTTT. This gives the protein CASSLIPGQPNQPQHF.

CDR3 residues: CASSLSTPSNEQYF. The CDR3 nucleotides read TGCGCCAGCAGCTTGAGCACCCCTTCGAACGAGCAGTACTTC. V usage is TRBV5-1 and J usage is TRBJ2-7; no clear D. The CDR3 consists of 14 residues. V was cut by 1 base and J by 5 bases, with 13 bases left in between. Germline V lookup: CDR1 SGHRS, CDR2 YFSETQ.

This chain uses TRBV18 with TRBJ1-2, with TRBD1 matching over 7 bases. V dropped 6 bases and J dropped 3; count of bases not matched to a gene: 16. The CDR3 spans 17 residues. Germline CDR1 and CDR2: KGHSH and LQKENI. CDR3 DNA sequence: TGTGCCAGCTCCAGGGAAAACAGGGGTATTATCGACTATGGCTACACCTTC. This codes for CASSRENRGIIDYGYTF.

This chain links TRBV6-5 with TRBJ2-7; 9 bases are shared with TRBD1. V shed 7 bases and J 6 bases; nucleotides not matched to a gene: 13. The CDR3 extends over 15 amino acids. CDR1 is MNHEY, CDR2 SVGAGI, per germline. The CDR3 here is CASTQGDRVLGEQYF. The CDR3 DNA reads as TGTGCCAGCACCCAGGGGGACAGGGTCTTGGGCGAGCAGTACTTC.

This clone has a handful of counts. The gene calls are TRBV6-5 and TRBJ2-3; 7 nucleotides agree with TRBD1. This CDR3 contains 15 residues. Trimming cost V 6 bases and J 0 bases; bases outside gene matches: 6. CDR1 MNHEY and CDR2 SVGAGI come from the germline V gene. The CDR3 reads CASRPGTVSTDTQYF. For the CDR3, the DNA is TGTGCCAGCAGACCGGGGACAGTGAGCACAGATACGCAGTATTTT.

The CDR3 region is CASSLAGGSSNNEQFF. The CDR3 coding sequence is TGCGCCAGCAGCTTGGCCGGGGGGAGTTCCAACAATGAGCAGTTCTTC. The V gene is TRBV5-1, the J gene TRBJ2-1; 7 positions agree with TRBD2. The V gene's germline CDR1 is SGHRS and CDR2 YFSETQ. The CDR3 is made up of 16 amino acids. V lost 0 bases and J lost 5; bases outside the gene matches: 8.

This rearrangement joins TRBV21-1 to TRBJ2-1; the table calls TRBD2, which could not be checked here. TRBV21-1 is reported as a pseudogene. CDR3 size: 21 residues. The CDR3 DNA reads TGTGCCAGCAGCAAAGGACTAGCGGGAGGGCCCGGGGAATGCAACTCCAATGAGCAGTTCTTC. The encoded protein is CASSKGLAGGPGECNSNEQFF.

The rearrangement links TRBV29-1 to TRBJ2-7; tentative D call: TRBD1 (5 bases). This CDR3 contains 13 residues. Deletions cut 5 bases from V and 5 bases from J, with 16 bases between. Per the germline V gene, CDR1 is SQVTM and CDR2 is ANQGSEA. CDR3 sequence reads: CSVPAQDENEQYF. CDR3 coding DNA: TGCAGCGTTCCAGCACAGGATGAAAACGAGCAGTACTTC.

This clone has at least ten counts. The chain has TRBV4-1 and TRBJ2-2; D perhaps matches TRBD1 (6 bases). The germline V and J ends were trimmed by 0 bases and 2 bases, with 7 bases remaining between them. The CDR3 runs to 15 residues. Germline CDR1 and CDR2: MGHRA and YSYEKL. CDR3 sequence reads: CASSQEGGNTGELFF. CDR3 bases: TGCGCCAGCAGCCAAGAAGGGGGAAACACCGGGGAGCTGTTTTTT.

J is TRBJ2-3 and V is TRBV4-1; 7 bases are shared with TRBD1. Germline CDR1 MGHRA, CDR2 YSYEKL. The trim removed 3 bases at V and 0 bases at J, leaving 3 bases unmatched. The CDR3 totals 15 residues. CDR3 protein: CASSHPGQSTDTQYF. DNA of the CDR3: TGCGCCAGCAGCCACCCGGGACAGAGCACAGATACGCAGTATTTT.

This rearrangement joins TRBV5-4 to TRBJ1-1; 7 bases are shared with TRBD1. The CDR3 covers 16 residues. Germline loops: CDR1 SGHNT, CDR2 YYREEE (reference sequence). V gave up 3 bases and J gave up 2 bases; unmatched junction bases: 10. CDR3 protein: CASSSKGAGQNTEAFF. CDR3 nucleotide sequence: TGTGCCAGCAGCTCCAAGGGGGCGGGCCAAAACACTGAAGCTTTCTTT.

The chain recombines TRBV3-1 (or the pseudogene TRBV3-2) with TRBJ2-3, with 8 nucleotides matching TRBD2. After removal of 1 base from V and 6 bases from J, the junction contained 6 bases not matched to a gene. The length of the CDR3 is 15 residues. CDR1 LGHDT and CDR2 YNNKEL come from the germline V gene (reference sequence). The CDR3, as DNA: TGTGCCAGCAGCCAAGGGGGACTAGGGTGGGATACGCAGTATTTT. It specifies CASSQGGLGWDTQYF.

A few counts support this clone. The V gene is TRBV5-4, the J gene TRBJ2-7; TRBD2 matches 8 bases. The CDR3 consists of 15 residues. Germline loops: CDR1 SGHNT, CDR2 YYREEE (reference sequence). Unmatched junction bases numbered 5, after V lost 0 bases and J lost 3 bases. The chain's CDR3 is CASSLERAGGYEQYF. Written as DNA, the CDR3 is TGTGCCAGCAGCTTGGAGCGGGCGGGGGGCTACGAGCAGTACTTC.

CDR3 loop: CASSFVQEDEKLFF. The CDR3 coding sequence is TGTGCCAGCAGCTTCGTCCAGGAAGATGAAAAACTGTTTTTT. The V gene is TRBV13, the J gene TRBJ1-4, with no clear D. Trimming stripped 3 bases from V and 6 bases from J, with 11 bases between. The length of the CDR3 is 14 residues. Germline V lookup: CDR1 PRHDT, CDR2 FYEKMQ (reference sequence). Together with reference TRBV13 and TRBJ1-4, the CDR3 gives the full variable domain: AAGVIQSPRHLIKEKRETATLKCYPIPRHDTVYWYQQGPGQDPQFLISFYEKMQSDKGSIPDRFSAQQFSDYHSELNMSSLELGDSALYFCASSFVQEDEKLFFGSGTQLSVL.

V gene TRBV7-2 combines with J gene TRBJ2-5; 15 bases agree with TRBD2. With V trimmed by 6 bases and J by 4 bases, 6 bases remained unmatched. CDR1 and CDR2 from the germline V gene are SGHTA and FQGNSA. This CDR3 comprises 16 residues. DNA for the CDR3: TGTGCCAGCAGGCCCCCGGGACTAGCGGGAGGAGAGACCCAGTACTTC. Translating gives CASRPPGLAGGETQYF.

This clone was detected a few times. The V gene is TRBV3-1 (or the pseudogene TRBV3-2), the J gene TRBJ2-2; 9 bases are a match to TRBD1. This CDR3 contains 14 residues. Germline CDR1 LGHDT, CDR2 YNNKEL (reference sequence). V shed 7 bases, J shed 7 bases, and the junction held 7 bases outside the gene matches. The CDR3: CASNNRGRGGELFF. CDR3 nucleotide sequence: TGTGCCAGCAATAACAGGGGGCGAGGCGGGGAGCTGTTTTTT.

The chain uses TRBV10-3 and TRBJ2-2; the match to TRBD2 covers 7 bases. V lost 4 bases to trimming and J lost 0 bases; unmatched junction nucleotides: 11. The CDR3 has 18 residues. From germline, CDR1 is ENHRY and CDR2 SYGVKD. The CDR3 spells CAISGPVSGPANTGELFF. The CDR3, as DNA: TGTGCCATCAGTGGCCCCGTTAGCGGGCCCGCGAACACCGGGGAGCTGTTTTTT.